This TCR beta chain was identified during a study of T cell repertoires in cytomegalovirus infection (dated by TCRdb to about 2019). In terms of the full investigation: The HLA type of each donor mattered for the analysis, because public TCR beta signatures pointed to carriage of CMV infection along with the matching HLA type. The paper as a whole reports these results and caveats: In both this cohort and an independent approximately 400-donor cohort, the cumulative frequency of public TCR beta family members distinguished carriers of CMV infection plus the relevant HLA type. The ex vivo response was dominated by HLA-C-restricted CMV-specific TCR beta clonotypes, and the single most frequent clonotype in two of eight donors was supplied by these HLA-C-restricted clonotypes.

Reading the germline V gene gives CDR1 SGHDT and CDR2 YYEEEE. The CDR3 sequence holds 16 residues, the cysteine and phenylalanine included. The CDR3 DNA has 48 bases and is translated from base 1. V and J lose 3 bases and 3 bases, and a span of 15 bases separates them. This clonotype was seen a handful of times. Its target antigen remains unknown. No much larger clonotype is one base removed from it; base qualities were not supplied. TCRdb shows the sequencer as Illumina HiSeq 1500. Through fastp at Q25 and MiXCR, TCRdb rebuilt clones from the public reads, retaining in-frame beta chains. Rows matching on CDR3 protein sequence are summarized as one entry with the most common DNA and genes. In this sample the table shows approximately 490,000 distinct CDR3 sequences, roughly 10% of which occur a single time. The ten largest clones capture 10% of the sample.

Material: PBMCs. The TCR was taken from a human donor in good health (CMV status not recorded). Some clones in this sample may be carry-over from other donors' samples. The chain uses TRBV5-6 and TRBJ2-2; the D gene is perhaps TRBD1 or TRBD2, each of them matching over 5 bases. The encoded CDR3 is CASSWGMGGYTGELFF. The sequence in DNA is TGTGCCAGCAGCTGGGGGATGGGCGGCTACACCGGGGAGCTGTTTTTT.